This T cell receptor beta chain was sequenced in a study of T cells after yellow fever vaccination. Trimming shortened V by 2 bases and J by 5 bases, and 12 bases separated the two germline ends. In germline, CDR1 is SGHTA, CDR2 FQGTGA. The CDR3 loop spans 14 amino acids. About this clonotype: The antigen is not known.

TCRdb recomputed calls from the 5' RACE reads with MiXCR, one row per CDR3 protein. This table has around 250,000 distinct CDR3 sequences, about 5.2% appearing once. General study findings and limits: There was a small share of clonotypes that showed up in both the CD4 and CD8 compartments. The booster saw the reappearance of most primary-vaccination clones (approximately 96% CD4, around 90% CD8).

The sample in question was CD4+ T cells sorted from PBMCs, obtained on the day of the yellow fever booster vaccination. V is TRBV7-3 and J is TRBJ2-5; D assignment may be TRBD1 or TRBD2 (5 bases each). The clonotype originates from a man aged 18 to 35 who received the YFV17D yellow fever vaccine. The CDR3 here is CASSLWGSDETQYF. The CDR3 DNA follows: TGTGCCAGCAGCTTATGGGGGTCTGACGAGACCCAGTACTTC.